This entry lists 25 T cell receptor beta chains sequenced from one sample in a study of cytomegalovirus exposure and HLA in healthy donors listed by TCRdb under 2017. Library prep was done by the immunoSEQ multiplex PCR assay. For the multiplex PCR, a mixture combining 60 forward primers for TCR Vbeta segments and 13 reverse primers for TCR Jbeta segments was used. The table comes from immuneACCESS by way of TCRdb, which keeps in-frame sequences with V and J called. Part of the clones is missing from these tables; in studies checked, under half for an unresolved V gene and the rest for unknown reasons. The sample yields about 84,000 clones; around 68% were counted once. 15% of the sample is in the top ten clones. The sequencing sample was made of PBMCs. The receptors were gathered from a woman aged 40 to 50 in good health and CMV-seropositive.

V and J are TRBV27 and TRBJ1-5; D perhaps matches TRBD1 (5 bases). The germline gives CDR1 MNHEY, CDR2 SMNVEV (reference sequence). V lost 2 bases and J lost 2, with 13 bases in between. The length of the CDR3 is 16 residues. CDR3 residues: CASSLTAGMGNQPQHF. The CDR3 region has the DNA TGTGCCAGCAGTTTAACGGCAGGGATGGGCAATCAGCCCCAGCATTTT.

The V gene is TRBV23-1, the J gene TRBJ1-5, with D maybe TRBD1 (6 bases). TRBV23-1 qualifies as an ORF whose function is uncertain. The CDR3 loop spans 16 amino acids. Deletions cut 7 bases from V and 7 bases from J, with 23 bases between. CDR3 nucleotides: TGCGCCAGCATTTCGACAGGTGGAGTTCGACGGCAGCCCCAGCATTTT. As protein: CASISTGGVRRQPQHF.

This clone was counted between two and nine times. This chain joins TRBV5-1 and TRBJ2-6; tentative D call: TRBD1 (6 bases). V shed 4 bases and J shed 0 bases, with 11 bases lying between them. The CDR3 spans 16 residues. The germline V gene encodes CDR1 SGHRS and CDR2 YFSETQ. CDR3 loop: CASSITGTSGANVLTF. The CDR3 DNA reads TGCGCCAGCAGCATCACAGGGACCTCTGGGGCCAACGTCCTGACTTTC.

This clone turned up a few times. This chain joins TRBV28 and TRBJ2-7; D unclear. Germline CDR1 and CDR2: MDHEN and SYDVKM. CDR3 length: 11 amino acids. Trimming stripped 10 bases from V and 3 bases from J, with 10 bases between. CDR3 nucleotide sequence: TGTGCCACCCTGCGCTTCTACGAGCAGTACTTC. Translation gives CATLRFYEQYF.

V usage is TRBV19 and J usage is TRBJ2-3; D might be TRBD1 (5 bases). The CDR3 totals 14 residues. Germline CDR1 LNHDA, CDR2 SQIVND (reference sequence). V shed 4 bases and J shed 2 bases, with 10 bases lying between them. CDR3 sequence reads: CASSTQGNTDTQYF. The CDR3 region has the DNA TGTGCCAGTAGTACGCAGGGTAACACAGATACGCAGTATTTT.

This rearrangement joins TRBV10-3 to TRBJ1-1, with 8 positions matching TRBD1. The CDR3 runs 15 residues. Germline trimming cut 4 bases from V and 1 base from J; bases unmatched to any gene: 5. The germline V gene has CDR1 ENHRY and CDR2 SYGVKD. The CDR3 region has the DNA TGTGCCATCAGTGCCTCCGACAGGGGGAACACTGAAGCTTTCTTT. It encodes CAISASDRGNTEAFF.

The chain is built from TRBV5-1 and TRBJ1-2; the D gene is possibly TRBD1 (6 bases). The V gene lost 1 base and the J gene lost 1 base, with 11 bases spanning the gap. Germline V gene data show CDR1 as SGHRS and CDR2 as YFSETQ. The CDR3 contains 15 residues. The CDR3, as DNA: TGCGCCAGCAGCTTGTCCGGACAGAGTAACTATGGCTACACCTTC. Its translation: CASSLSGQSNYGYTF.

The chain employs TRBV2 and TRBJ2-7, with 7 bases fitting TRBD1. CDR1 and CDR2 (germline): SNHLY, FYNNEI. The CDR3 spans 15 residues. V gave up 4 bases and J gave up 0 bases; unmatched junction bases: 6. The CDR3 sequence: CASSGDSTNSYEQYF. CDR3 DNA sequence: TGTGCCAGCAGTGGGGACAGTACCAACTCCTACGAGCAGTACTTC.

CDR3 nucleotides: TGTGCCAGCAGCTTAGGGACAGGGAATATTCAGTTCTTC. Translated: CASSLGTGNIQFF. The chain employs TRBV7-2 and TRBJ2-1, with TRBD1 identical over 8 bases. Germline CDR1 reads SGHTA; CDR2 reads FQGNSA. The CDR3 extends over 13 amino acids. With 1 base clipped from V and 13 bases from J, the junction kept 6 bases outside the gene matches.

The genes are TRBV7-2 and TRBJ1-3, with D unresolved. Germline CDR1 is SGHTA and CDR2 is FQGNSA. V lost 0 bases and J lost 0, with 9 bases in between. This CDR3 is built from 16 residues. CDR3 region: CASSLAQVRSGNTIYF. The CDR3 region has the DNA TGTGCCAGCAGCTTAGCGCAGGTTCGCTCTGGAAACACCATATATTTT.

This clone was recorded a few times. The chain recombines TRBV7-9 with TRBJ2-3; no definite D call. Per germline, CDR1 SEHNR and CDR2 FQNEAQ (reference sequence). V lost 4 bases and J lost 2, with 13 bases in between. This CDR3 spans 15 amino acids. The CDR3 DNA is TGTGCCAGCAGCTCAAGACTGGAAGCCACAGATACGCAGTATTTT. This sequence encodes CASSSRLEATDTQYF.

This CDR3 reads CASSGLASGNTIYF. CDR3 bases: TGTGCCAGCAGTGGACTGGCCTCTGGAAACACCATATATTTT. The V call is TRBV7-2, the J call TRBJ1-3; D gene uncertain. Germline V gene lookup returns CDR1 SGHTA and CDR2 FQGNSA. Trimming removed 6 bases at V and 0 bases at J, with 9 bases between. The CDR3 is made up of 14 amino acids.

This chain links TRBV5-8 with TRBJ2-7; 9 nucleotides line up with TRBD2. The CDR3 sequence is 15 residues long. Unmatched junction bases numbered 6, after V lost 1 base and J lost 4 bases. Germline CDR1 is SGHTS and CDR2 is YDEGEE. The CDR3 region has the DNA TGTGCCAGCAGCTTGAGCCTTAGCGGGAGTTACGAGCAGTACTTC. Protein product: CASSLSLSGSYEQYF. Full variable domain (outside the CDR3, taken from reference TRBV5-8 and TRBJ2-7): EAGVTQSPTHLIKTRGQQATLRCSPISGHTSVYWYQQALGLGLQFLLWYDEGEERNRGNFPPRFSGRQFPNYSSELNVNALELEDSALYLCASSLSLSGSYEQYFGPGTRLTVT.

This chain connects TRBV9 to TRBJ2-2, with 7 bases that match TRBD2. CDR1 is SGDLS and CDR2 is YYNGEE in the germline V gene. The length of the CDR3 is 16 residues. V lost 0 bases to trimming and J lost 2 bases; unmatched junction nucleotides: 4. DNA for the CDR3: TGTGCCAGCAGCGTAGTATCTAGCGGCAACACCGGGGAGCTGTTTTTT. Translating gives CASSVVSSGNTGELFF.

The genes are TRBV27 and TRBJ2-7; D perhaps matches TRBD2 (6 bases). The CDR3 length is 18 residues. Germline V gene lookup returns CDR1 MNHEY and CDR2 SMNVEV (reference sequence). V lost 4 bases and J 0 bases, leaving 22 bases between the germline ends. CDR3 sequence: CASSWSAAGLESSYEQYF. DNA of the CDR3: TGTGCCAGCAGTTGGAGCGCCGCGGGACTCGAAAGCTCCTACGAGCAGTACTTC.

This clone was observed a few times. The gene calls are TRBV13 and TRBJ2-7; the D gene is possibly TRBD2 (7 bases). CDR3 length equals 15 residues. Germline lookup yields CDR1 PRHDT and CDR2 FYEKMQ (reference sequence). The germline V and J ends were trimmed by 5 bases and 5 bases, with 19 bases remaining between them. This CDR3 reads CASSPRGQGGDEQYF. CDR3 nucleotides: TGTGCCAGCAGCCCGCGGGGGCAGGGTGGAGACGAGCAGTACTTC. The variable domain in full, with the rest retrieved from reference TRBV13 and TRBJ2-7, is AAGVIQSPRHLIKEKRETATLKCYPIPRHDTVYWYQQGPGQDPQFLISFYEKMQSDKGSIPDRFSAQQFSDYHSELNMSSLELGDSALYFCASSPRGQGGDEQYFGPGTRLTVT.

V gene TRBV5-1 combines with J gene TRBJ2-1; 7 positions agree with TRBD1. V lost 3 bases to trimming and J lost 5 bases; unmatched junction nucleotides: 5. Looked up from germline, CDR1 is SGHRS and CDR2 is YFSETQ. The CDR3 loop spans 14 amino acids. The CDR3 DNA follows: TGCGCCAGCAGCTCCGGACAGGTCAACAATGAGCAGTTCTTC. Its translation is CASSSGQVNNEQFF. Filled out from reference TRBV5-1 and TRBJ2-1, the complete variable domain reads KAGVTQTPRYLIKTRGQQVTLSCSPISGHRSVSWYQQTPGQGLQFLFEYFSETQRNKGNFPGRFSGRQFSNSRSEMNVSTLELGDSALYLCASSSGQVNNEQFFGPGTRLTVL.

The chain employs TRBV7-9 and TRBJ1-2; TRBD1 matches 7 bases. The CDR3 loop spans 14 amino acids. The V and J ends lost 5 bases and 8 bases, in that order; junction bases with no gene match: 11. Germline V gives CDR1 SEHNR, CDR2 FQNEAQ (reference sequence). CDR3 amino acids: CASSLRQGSGGYTF. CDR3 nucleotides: TGTGCCAGCAGCCTGAGACAGGGCTCTGGAGGCTACACCTTC.

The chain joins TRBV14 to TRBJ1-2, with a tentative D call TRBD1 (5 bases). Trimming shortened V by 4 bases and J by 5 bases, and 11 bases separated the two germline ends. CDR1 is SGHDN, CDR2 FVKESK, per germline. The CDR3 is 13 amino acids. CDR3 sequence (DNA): TGTGCCAGCAGCCCTTCGGGGGAATATGGCTACACCTTC. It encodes CASSPSGEYGYTF. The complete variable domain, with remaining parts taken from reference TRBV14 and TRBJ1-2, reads EAGVTQFPSHSVIEKGQTVTLRCDPISGHDNLYWYRRVMGKEIKFLLHFVKESKQDESGMPNNRFLAERTGGTYSTLKVQPAELEDSGVYFCASSPSGEYGYTFGSGTRLTVV.

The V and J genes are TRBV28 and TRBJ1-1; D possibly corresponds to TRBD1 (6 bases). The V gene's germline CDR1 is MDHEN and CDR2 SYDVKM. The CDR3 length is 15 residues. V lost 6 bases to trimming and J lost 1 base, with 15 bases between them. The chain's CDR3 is CASRSGGGRNTEAFF. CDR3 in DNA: TGTGCCAGCAGGTCTGGGGGCGGGAGGAACACTGAAGCTTTCTTT.

For the CDR3, the DNA is TGTGCCAGCAGTGAATTCCAATCGAACACCGGGGAGCTGTTTTTT. Protein sequence: CASSEFQSNTGELFF. The chain is built from TRBV6-1 and TRBJ2-2; D gene unclear. Trimming took off 2 bases at V and 0 bases at J, with 7 bases between the two ends. Germline lookup yields CDR1 MNHNS and CDR2 SASEGT. This CDR3 contains 15 residues.

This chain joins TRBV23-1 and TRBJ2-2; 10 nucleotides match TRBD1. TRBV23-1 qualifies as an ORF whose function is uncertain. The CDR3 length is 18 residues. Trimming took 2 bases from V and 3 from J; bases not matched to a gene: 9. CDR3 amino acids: CASSQPGQGPPYTGELFF. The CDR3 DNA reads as TGCGCCAGCAGTCAACCGGGACAGGGGCCTCCCTACACCGGGGAGCTGTTTTTT.

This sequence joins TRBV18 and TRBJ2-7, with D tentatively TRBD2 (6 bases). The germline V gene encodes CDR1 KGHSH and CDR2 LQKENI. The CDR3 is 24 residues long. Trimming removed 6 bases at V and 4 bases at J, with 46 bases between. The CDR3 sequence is CASSPGVYYDGVPFIPRKLYEQYF. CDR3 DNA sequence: TGTGCCAGCTCCCCGGGGGTGTATTACGACGGGGTTCCGTTTATCCCACGAAAACTATACGAGCAGTACTTC. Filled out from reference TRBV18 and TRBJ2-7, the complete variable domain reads NAGVMQNPRHLVRRRGQEARLRCSPMKGHSHVYWYRQLPEEGLKFMVYLQKENIIDESGMPKERFSAEFPKEGPSILRIQQVVRGDSAAYFCASSPGVYYDGVPFIPRKLYEQYFGPGTRLTVT.

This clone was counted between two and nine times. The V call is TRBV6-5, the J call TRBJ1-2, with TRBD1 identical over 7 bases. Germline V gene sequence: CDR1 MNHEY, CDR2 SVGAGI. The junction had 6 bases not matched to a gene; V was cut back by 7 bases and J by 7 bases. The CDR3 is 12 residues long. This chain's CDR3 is CASTDRESGYTF. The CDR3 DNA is TGTGCCAGCACCGACAGGGAGAGTGGCTACACCTTC.

The CDR3: CASSESEVNYGYTF. DNA for the CDR3: TGTGCCAGCAGTGAAAGTGAGGTTAACTATGGCTACACCTTC. This sequence joins TRBV2 and TRBJ1-2, with no clear D. The V end was cut by 2 bases, the J end by 1 base, with 8 bases between. Germline CDR1 SNHLY, CDR2 FYNNEI. This CDR3 is built from 14 residues.